The next 32 T cell receptor beta chains were all read from a single sample in a study of blood T cell repertoires in COVID-19. The method was immunoSEQ multiplex PCR; TCRdb's version includes in-frame clones alone and lacks a portion of them. The sample lists 35,000 or so clones; approximately 78% were seen once. What was sequenced was peripheral blood. These receptors originate from a human donor in a cohort sampled during active or convalescent COVID-19. The donor label of this sample is uncertain.

The CDR3 region has the DNA TGTGCCAGCAGCCAAGATGGCGCGGGGTACAATGAGCAGTTCTTC. Protein sequence: CASSQDGAGYNEQFF. The chain recombines TRBV4-2 with TRBJ2-1, with D maybe TRBD2 (6 bases). V was clipped by 0 bases and J by 4 bases, with 10 bases between them. From germline, CDR1 is LGHNA and CDR2 YNFKEQ. The CDR3 sequence is 15 residues long.

This chain joins TRBV7-8 and TRBJ1-6, with D hard to call. This CDR3 spans 15 amino acids. Germline lookup yields CDR1 SGHVS and CDR2 FQNEAQ. With 0 bases removed from V and 7 bases from J, the gap between germline ends came to 10 bases. The CDR3 loop is CASSLAERRNSPLHF. Written as DNA, the CDR3 is TGTGCCAGCAGCTTAGCGGAGAGGAGGAATTCACCCCTCCACTTT.

V is TRBV11-3 and J is TRBJ2-7; a possible D gene is TRBD2 (5 bases). Trimming shortened V by 6 bases and J by 0 bases, and 9 bases separated the two germline ends. The CDR3 has 13 amino acids. Per germline, CDR1 SGHNT and CDR2 YENEEA. The CDR3 nucleotides read TGTGCCAGCAGTCTCGCGGGCTCCTACGAGCAGTACTTC. This codes for CASSLAGSYEQYF.

The chain employs TRBV28 and TRBJ2-2; TRBD1 aligns across 10 bases. Germline V gene lookup returns CDR1 MDHEN and CDR2 SYDVKM. V lost 6 bases, J lost 1 base, and 2 bases stayed unmatched. The CDR3 has 15 residues. Here the CDR3 reads CASRGQGENTGELFF. The CDR3 DNA sequence: TGTGCCAGCAGAGGACAGGGGGAGAACACCGGGGAGCTGTTTTTT.

This chain connects TRBV2 to TRBJ1-4; TRBD1 aligns across 7 bases. The CDR3 has 15 residues. Germline V gene sequence: CDR1 SNHLY, CDR2 FYNNEI. Trimming took 5 bases from V and 7 from J; bases not matched to a gene: 10. The CDR3 sequence: CASSKSDRASEKLFF. The CDR3 nucleotides are TGTGCCAGCAGTAAGTCCGACAGGGCGTCTGAAAAACTGTTTTTT.

The chain couples TRBV29-1 to TRBJ2-1; 9 nucleotides agree with TRBD2. The CDR3 is 14 amino acids. With V trimmed by 5 bases and J by 5 bases, 7 bases remained unmatched. The germline V gene encodes CDR1 SQVTM and CDR2 ANQGSEA. CDR3 loop: CSVLGLAIHNEQFF. Here the CDR3 DNA reads TGCAGCGTTCTAGGACTAGCGATCCACAATGAGCAGTTCTTC.

About this clone: Other DNA sequences from this sample encode an identical CDR3 as well. This rearrangement joins TRBV20-1 to TRBJ2-7; possibly TRBD1 for D (5 bases). CDR3 length: 13 amino acids. V lost 3 bases and J 2 bases, leaving 11 bases between the germline ends. Looked up from germline, CDR1 is DFQATT and CDR2 is SNEGSKA (reference sequence). The CDR3 loop is CSASSKGAYEQYF. In nucleotides, the CDR3 is TGCAGTGCTAGTTCCAAAGGGGCCTACGAGCAGTACTTC.

As regards this clone: Other DNA sequences in the same sample also yield this CDR3. The V and J genes are TRBV29-1 and TRBJ1-1; D is unclear. The germline V gene has CDR1 SQVTM and CDR2 ANQGSEA. This CDR3 comprises 10 residues. Trimming left V 4 bases short and J 5 bases short, with 5 bases between. CDR3 residues: CSVAVTEAFF. For the CDR3, the DNA is TGCAGCGTTGCAGTGACTGAAGCTTTCTTT.

This clone was observed a handful of times. The chain combines TRBV24-1 with TRBJ2-3; D gene uncertain. Trimming shortened V by 4 bases and J by 0 bases, and 19 bases separated the two germline ends. The CDR3 has 18 residues. Germline V gene lookup returns CDR1 KGHDR and CDR2 SFDVKD. CDR3 residues: CATSETPDTFTSTDTQYF. For the CDR3, the DNA is TGTGCCACCAGTGAAACCCCCGACACCTTCACTAGCACAGATACGCAGTATTTT.

The V and J genes are TRBV10-3 and TRBJ2-2; 8 bases agree with TRBD2. The CDR3 consists of 14 residues. Per the germline V gene, CDR1 is ENHRY and CDR2 is SYGVKD. V trimming: 3 bases; J trimming: 7 bases; junction bases outside the gene matches: 4. The CDR3 coding sequence is TGTGCCATCAGTGACCCTACTAGCGGCGGGGAGCTGTTTTTT. Amino acid sequence: CAISDPTSGGELFF.

The chain is built from TRBV7-9 and TRBJ2-1, with TRBD2 as a possible D gene (5 bases). The length of the CDR3 is 14 residues. V was trimmed by 8 bases and J by 0 bases, leaving 11 bases between them. The germline V gene encodes CDR1 SEHNR and CDR2 FQNEAQ (reference sequence). Written as DNA, the CDR3 is TGTGCCAGCGAACGAGGGAGCTCCTACAATGAGCAGTTCTTC. Protein: CASERGSSYNEQFF.

The chain links TRBV7-2 to TRBJ1-6; 9 bases match TRBD1. Trimming at V came to 1 base and at J to 11 bases, leaving 6 bases not matched to a gene. The CDR3 is 15 amino acids. Germline CDR1 SGHTA, CDR2 FQGNSA. The CDR3 nucleotides read TGTGCCAGCAGCTTAGATGGGACAGGGATAACACCCCTCCACTTT. Protein sequence: CASSLDGTGITPLHF.

The genes are TRBV11-3 and TRBJ2-1; 12 bases are shared with TRBD2. V trimming: 5 bases; J trimming: 7 bases; junction bases outside the gene matches: 3. The CDR3 spans 14 residues. Germline V gene data show CDR1 as SGHNT and CDR2 as YENEEA. The CDR3 loop reads CASSPGTSGNEQFF. The DNA for the CDR3 is TGTGCCAGCAGCCCGGGGACTAGCGGGAATGAGCAGTTCTTC.

The J gene is TRBJ2-3, the V gene TRBV12-3 or TRBV12-4; D is possibly TRBD2 (6 bases). The CDR3 is made up of 12 amino acids. The CDR3 DNA is TGTGCTTCGGGACTTTTCACAGATACGCAGTATTTT. Translation: CASGLFTDTQYF.

The count of this clone is one. The genes are TRBV11-2 and TRBJ1-5; tentative D call: TRBD1 (5 bases). The CDR3 extends over 12 amino acids. Germline V gene sequence: CDR1 SGHAT, CDR2 FQNNGV. Trimming shortened V by 3 bases and J by 7 bases, and 7 bases separated the two germline ends. The CDR3 DNA is TGTGCCAGCAGCTTCCCAGGGCAGCCCCAGCATTTT. Encoded protein: CASSFPGQPQHF.

Only one count was recorded for this clone. This chain connects TRBV15 to TRBJ1-1; D remains unclear. CDR3 length equals 13 residues. Germline V gene sequence: CDR1 LNHNV, CDR2 YYDKDF (reference sequence). V shed 0 bases and J shed 3 bases, with 5 bases lying between them. Written as DNA, the CDR3 is TGTGCCACCAGCAGAGAAAGAGACACTGAAGCTTTCTTT. Its protein product is CATSRERDTEAFF.

This chain joins TRBV4-2 and TRBJ1-5, with a tentative D call TRBD1 (6 bases). Germline CDR1 reads LGHNA; CDR2 reads YNFKEQ. The length of the CDR3 is 13 residues. Trimming took off 3 bases at V and 7 bases at J, with 10 bases between the two ends. CDR3 in amino acids: CASSQGAGQPQHF. CDR3 DNA: TGTGCCAGCAGCCAGGGGGCAGGGCAGCCCCAGCATTTT.

The V call is TRBV19, the J call TRBJ1-4; D unresolved. CDR1 is LNHDA, CDR2 SQIVND, per germline (reference sequence). The CDR3 is 15 residues long. V lost 4 bases to trimming and J lost 0 bases, with 9 bases between them. CDR3: CASSTRQATNEKLFF. As DNA, the CDR3 is TGTGCCAGTAGTACAAGGCAGGCAACTAATGAAAAACTGTTTTTT.

The chain uses TRBV4-2 and TRBJ2-1, with a possible D match to TRBD2 (5 bases). Germline CDR1 LGHNA, CDR2 YNFKEQ. The CDR3 length is 16 residues. Trimming removed 0 bases at V and 3 bases at J, with 12 bases between. The CDR3 bases are TGTGCCAGCAGCCAAGATGGACCGGGGTACTACAATGAGCAGTTCTTC. Translated: CASSQDGPGYYNEQFF.

This chain links TRBV30 with TRBJ1-5, with D maybe TRBD1 (6 bases). Trimming took 3 bases from V and 4 from J, leaving 13 bases between them. The CDR3 sequence is 14 residues long. Germline V gene data show CDR1 as GTSNPN and CDR2 as SVGIG (reference sequence). CDR3 DNA: TGTGCCTGGAGCTACCTAGGGGGTAATCAGCCCCAGCATTTT. As protein: CAWSYLGGNQPQHF.

V is TRBV2 and J is TRBJ2-3; D unclear. In germline, CDR1 is SNHLY, CDR2 FYNNEI. V was trimmed by 4 bases and J by 0 bases, leaving 8 bases between them. This CDR3 comprises 14 residues. The CDR3 DNA follows: TGTGCCAGCAGTGCCCTCGGGAGCACAGATACGCAGTATTTT. The encoded protein is CASSALGSTDTQYF.

The rearrangement uses TRBV14 and TRBJ2-1, with TRBD2 as a possible D gene (5 bases). The CDR3 runs 14 residues. Germline CDR1 SGHDN, CDR2 FVKESK. Trimming shortened V by 0 bases and J by 9 bases, and 12 bases separated the two germline ends. The CDR3 DNA follows: TGTGCCAGCAGCCAAGACAACCTACGGGGTGAGCAGTTCTTC. This sequence encodes CASSQDNLRGEQFF. Drawing the rest from reference TRBV14 and TRBJ2-1, the complete variable domain is EAGVTQFPSHSVIEKGQTVTLRCDPISGHDNLYWYRRVMGKEIKFLLHFVKESKQDESGMPNNRFLAERTGGTYSTLKVQPAELEDSGVYFCASSQDNLRGEQFFGPGTRLTVL.

The V and J genes are TRBV20-1 and TRBJ1-1; D not resolved. V dropped 7 bases and J dropped 7 bases, with 13 bases sitting between them. The CDR3 has 11 amino acids. Germline CDR1 and CDR2: DFQATT and SNEGSKA (reference sequence). CDR3 in amino acids: CSVRTTREAFF. The DNA of the CDR3 is TGCAGTGTTAGGACTACCCGTGAAGCTTTCTTT.

The rearrangement joins TRBV6-1 to TRBJ1-1; a weak D match, TRBD1 (6 bases). V lost 0 bases and J 3 bases, leaving 8 bases between the germline ends. CDR1 MNHNS and CDR2 SASEGT come from the germline V gene. The length of the CDR3 is 14 residues. CDR3 in amino acids: CASSEADSHTEAFF. CDR3 sequence (DNA): TGTGCCAGCAGTGAAGCGGACAGCCACACTGAAGCTTTCTTT.

This clone was seen once. The chain recombines TRBV29-1 with TRBJ2-3, with 9 bases fitting TRBD2. Germline loops: CDR1 SQVTM, CDR2 ANQGSEA. With 3 bases clipped from V and 0 bases from J, the junction kept 10 bases outside the gene matches. This CDR3 is built from 17 residues. This CDR3 is CSVDGVSGRSSTDTQYF. DNA of the CDR3: TGCAGCGTTGACGGAGTTAGCGGGAGATCCAGCACAGATACGCAGTATTTT.

The chain combines TRBV19 with TRBJ1-5; 8 positions agree with TRBD1. With 7 bases clipped from V and 4 bases from J, the junction kept 12 bases outside the gene matches. This CDR3 has 16 residues. Germline CDR1 LNHDA, CDR2 SQIVND (reference sequence). The CDR3 DNA reads as TGTGCCAGTACTCCCTTAAGCAGGGGGCGAAATCAGCCCCAGCATTTT. The encoded protein is CASTPLSRGRNQPQHF.

The chain combines TRBV7-2 with TRBJ1-1, with TRBD1 as a possible D gene (6 bases). The CDR3 is made up of 16 amino acids. Germline lookup yields CDR1 SGHTA and CDR2 FQGNSA. V lost 5 bases to trimming and J lost 1 base, with 17 bases between them. CDR3: CASSLGGFEGNTEAFF. CDR3 bases: TGTGCCAGCAGCCTAGGGGGATTTGAGGGGAACACTGAAGCTTTCTTT.

J is TRBJ1-5 and V is TRBV3-1 (or the pseudogene TRBV3-2); D gene uncertain. Trimming took off 0 bases at V and 0 bases at J, with 15 bases between the two ends. CDR3 length equals 18 residues. Germline lookup yields CDR1 LGHDT and CDR2 YNNKEL (reference sequence). The CDR3 is CASSQDCNGKYSNQPQHF. CDR3 coding DNA: TGTGCCAGCAGCCAAGATTGTAACGGTAAATATAGCAATCAGCCCCAGCATTTT.

This clone is a singleton in its sample. This chain connects TRBV7-8 to TRBJ2-5; D is uncertain. With 3 bases removed from V and 4 bases from J, the gap between germline ends came to 6 bases. The CDR3 has 12 residues. Germline V gives CDR1 SGHVS, CDR2 FQNEAQ. CDR3 protein: CASSLSRETQYF. In nucleotides, the CDR3 is TGTGCCAGCAGCTTGAGCCGAGAGACCCAGTACTTC.

This clone has a count of ten or more. The chain joins TRBV7-9 to TRBJ1-1; D is perhaps TRBD1 (6 bases). The CDR3 totals 12 residues. The germline V and J ends were trimmed by 9 bases and 3 bases, with 11 bases remaining between them. CDR1 and CDR2 from the germline V gene are SEHNR and FQNEAQ (reference sequence). The CDR3 DNA is TGTGCCAGTGGGCCAGGGGACACTGAAGCTTTCTTT. Amino acid sequence: CASGPGDTEAFF. The variable domain in full, completed from reference TRBV7-9 and TRBJ1-1, reads DTGVSQNPRHKITKRGQNVTFRCDPISEHNRLYWYRQTLGQGPEFLTYFQNEAQLEKSRLLSDRFSAERPKGSFSTLEIQRTEQGDSAMYLCASGPGDTEAFFGQGTRLTVV.

There are a few counts of this clone. The chain couples TRBV30 to TRBJ1-3, with D hard to call. This CDR3 is 15 amino acids long. Trimming took 7 bases from V and 0 from J, leaving 16 bases between them. CDR1 is GTSNPN, CDR2 SVGIG, per germline (reference sequence). CDR3 in DNA: TGTGCCTTCGTCGGACGGACTCACTCTGGAAACACCATATATTTT. It specifies CAFVGRTHSGNTIYF.

This clone showed up many times. V is TRBV7-2 and J is TRBJ2-7; 8 bases align to TRBD2. V gave up 3 bases and J gave up 3 bases; unmatched junction bases: 7. The V gene's germline CDR1 is SGHTA and CDR2 FQGNSA. The CDR3 totals 15 residues. Written as DNA, the CDR3 is TGTGCCAGCAGCTTCCGGTCGGGAGGGAGCTACGAGCAGTACTTC. This codes for CASSFRSGGSYEQYF.